This T cell receptor beta chain emerged from a study of T cell clonality in common variable immunodeficiency. Study findings and constraints: CVID subjects shared fewer TCRbeta clones than healthy controls did. Patient heterogeneity in the CVID cohort limited correlations between repertoire features and clinical complications. CVID subjects showed higher TCRbeta clonality than healthy controls.

TCRdb's table, derived via immunoSEQ multiplex PCR, lists solely in-frame clones and lacks some. This repertoire holds 50,000 or so clones, and none appear only once. CDR3 length equals 16 residues. Germline V gives CDR1 SSHAT, CDR2 FNYEAQ (reference sequence). Most patients and controls had Caucasian heritage. This clone came up a few times. Antigen unknown. An end of the junction does not agree with germline; a read error may underlie this. The read is 3 residues too short to cover the CDR3 end, so that end is filled in from the germline J gene. V usage is TRBV7-7 and J usage is TRBJ1-2; possibly TRBD1 for D (6 bases). The sequence derives from a person aged 18-70 years in good health. Material: peripheral blood mononuclear cells. The CDR3 is CASSPLIGGMGYGYTF. The sequenced part of the CDR3 DNA is TGTGCTAGCAGTCCACTGATAGGGGGAATGGGCTATGGC.